This section outlines one T cell receptor (beta chain) sequence together with its context. Using immunoSEQ multiplex PCR, the repertoire was profiled, and TCRdb retains in-frame clones only, with some absent. The sample yields roughly 26,000 clones, approximately 81% seen once. The data belong to a study of STAT5B mutations in CD4+ large granular lymphocyte leukemia. Germline V lookup: CDR1 SGHDN, CDR2 FVKESK. V was clipped by 6 bases and J by 4 bases, with 9 bases between them. This CDR3 is built from 12 residues. The clonotype was recovered from a human donor in good health. The sample consisted of CD4+ T cells from blood buffy coats. The rearrangement uses TRBV14 and TRBJ2-5; D is perhaps TRBD2 (5 bases). The CDR3 spells CASSLGRETQYF. DNA of the CDR3: TGTGCCAGCAGTTTAGGGAGAGAGACCCAGTACTTC.